These 17 T cell receptor beta chains share one sample of origin, sequenced in a study of shared clonotypes between healthy human individuals. Clones were sequenced by immunoSEQ multiplex PCR, and TCRdb holds only the in-frame ones, with some missing. The data contain roughly 2,500,000 clones, under 95% of them seen just once; the ten biggest clones take up approximately 0.37%. Sequencing input: naive CD4+ T cells from PBMCs. Subset indicated: CD45RA+ positively selected. The source is a man younger than 30 in good health. Some clones in this sample may be carry-over from other donors' samples.

The chain has TRBV12-5 and TRBJ1-3; D remains ambiguous. The CDR3 is 17 residues long. Germline-derived CDR1 and CDR2 are LGHNT and FRNRAP. V was trimmed by 6 bases and J by 0 bases, leaving 18 bases between them. The DNA of the CDR3 is TGTGCTAGTGGCATTGCGGAGGGCGATGTCTCTGGAAACACCATATATTTT. This encodes CASGIAEGDVSGNTIYF.

The chain combines TRBV11-2 with TRBJ1-2; a weak D match, TRBD1 (5 bases). The germline V gene encodes CDR1 SGHAT and CDR2 FQNNGV. The CDR3 totals 16 residues. Trimming cost V 8 bases and J 0 bases, with 19 bases left between them. CDR3 bases: TGTGCCAGCCGCTCGGTCGTGCGGGGGGCTAACTATGGCTACACCTTC. Translating it yields CASRSVVRGANYGYTF. Full variable domain (missing parts from reference TRBV11-2 and TRBJ1-2): EAGVAQSPRYKIIEKRQSVAFWCNPISGHATLYWYQQILGQGPKLLIQFQNNGVVDDSQLPKDRFSAERLKGVDSTLKIQPAKLEDSAVYLCASRSVVRGANYGYTFGSGTRLTVV.

The CDR3 DNA reads TGTGCCAGCAGCTCCGCCCACCTTATGCGGGGCTCCTACGAGCAGTACTTC. This translates into CASSSAHLMRGSYEQYF. The chain couples TRBV7-2 to TRBJ2-7, with D possibly TRBD2 on 6 matching bases. The CDR3 extends over 17 amino acids. In germline, CDR1 is SGHTA, CDR2 FQGNSA. V was cut by 4 bases and J by 0 bases, with 19 bases left in between.

V gene TRBV19 combines with J gene TRBJ2-1, with 8 bases identical to TRBD2. Germline loops: CDR1 LNHDA, CDR2 SQIVND (reference sequence). There are 16 residues in the CDR3. The V and J ends lost 4 bases and 6 bases, in that order; junction bases with no gene match: 11. The CDR3 is CASSTLGLADSNEQFF. In DNA form, the CDR3 reads TGTGCCAGTAGTACCCTCGGACTAGCCGATTCCAATGAGCAGTTCTTC. Complete variable domain (other parts from reference TRBV19 and TRBJ2-1): DGGITQSPKYLFRKEGQNVTLSCEQNLNHDAMYWYRQDPGQGLRLIYYSQIVNDFQKGDIAEGYSVSREKKESFPLTVTSAQKNPTAFYLCASSTLGLADSNEQFFGPGTRLTVL.

The chain couples TRBV5-1 to TRBJ2-1, with TRBD2 matching 12 bases. Germline assignment: CDR1 SGHRS and CDR2 YFSETQ. The trim removed 4 bases at V and 9 bases at J, leaving 5 bases unmatched. This CDR3 region has 14 residues. The CDR3 region has the DNA TGCGCCAGCAGCGGGACTAGCGGGTCCTCTGAGCAGTTCTTC. Residues: CASSGTSGSSEQFF.

The chain is built from TRBV2 and TRBJ2-3, with TRBD2 matching over 7 bases. The length of the CDR3 is 14 residues. In germline, CDR1 is SNHLY, CDR2 FYNNEI. V lost 4 bases, J lost 1 base, and 2 bases stayed unmatched. The CDR3 DNA is TGTGCCAGCAGTGCGGCGGGGGGCACAGATACGCAGTATTTT. Its translation: CASSAAGGTDTQYF.

V usage is TRBV25-1 and J usage is TRBJ2-7; 8 bases are a match to TRBD1. The CDR3 loop spans 14 amino acids. CDR1 is MGHDK and CDR2 is SYGVNS in the germline V gene. V was clipped by 2 bases and J by 2 bases; unmatched bases: 2. The CDR3 DNA reads TGTGCCAGCAGTGAAGGGACAGGCCCCTACGAGCAGTACTTC. Its translation is CASSEGTGPYEQYF.

The CDR3 loop reads CASSLGGTGAYKQFF. CDR3 bases: TGTGCCAGCAGCTTAGGGGGGACAGGGGCTTACAAGCAGTTCTTC. This chain links TRBV7-7 with TRBJ2-1; 10 bases are a match to TRBD1. The CDR3 has 15 amino acids. Per germline, CDR1 SSHAT and CDR2 FNYEAQ (reference sequence). J lost 11 bases, V lost 1 base, and 8 bases had no gene match.

V usage is TRBV14 and J usage is TRBJ1-5; D gene ambiguous. Germline-derived CDR1 and CDR2 are SGHDN and FVKESK. Trimming shortened V by 0 bases and J by 6 bases, and 6 bases separated the two germline ends. The CDR3 is 13 residues long. CDR3 region: CASSQDLLQPQHF. Here the CDR3 DNA reads TGTGCCAGCAGCCAAGATCTTCTTCAGCCCCAGCATTTT. Combining the CDR3 with reference TRBV14 and TRBJ1-5 gives the whole variable domain EAGVTQFPSHSVIEKGQTVTLRCDPISGHDNLYWYRRVMGKEIKFLLHFVKESKQDESGMPNNRFLAERTGGTYSTLKVQPAELEDSGVYFCASSQDLLQPQHFGDGTRLSIL.

The chain is built from TRBV7-8 and TRBJ1-5; D is possibly TRBD1 (5 bases). CDR1 is SGHVS and CDR2 is FQNEAQ in the germline V gene. V lost 3 bases, J lost 6 bases, and 12 bases lay in between. The CDR3 has 14 residues. CDR3 DNA: TGTGCCAGCAGCTTGAGGGCCCAGGGTCAGCCCCAGCATTTT. Encoded protein: CASSLRAQGQPQHF.

The gene calls are TRBV28 and TRBJ2-5; 10 bases map to TRBD1. The end of the DNA fits TRBJ2-7 better, so the J call may be wrong. The CDR3 runs 15 residues. Germline V gene lookup returns CDR1 MDHEN and CDR2 SYDVKM. CDR3 residues: CASRGGQGSAYEQYF. DNA of the CDR3: TGTGCCAGCAGGGGGGGACAGGGGAGCGCCTACGAGCAGTACTTC.

The chain is built from TRBV7-9 and TRBJ1-1; D not resolved. The V end was cut by 4 bases, the J end by 1 base, with 7 bases between. CDR3 length equals 13 residues. CDR1 is SEHNR and CDR2 is FQNEAQ in the germline V gene (reference sequence). The CDR3 protein is CASSSVKNTEAFF. CDR3 bases: TGTGCCAGCAGCTCAGTTAAGAACACTGAAGCTTTCTTT.

The rearrangement links TRBV5-1 to TRBJ2-7, with D possibly TRBD2 on 5 matching bases. Trimming left V 1 base short and J 9 bases short, with 17 bases between. Germline assignment: CDR1 SGHRS and CDR2 YFSETQ. This CDR3 region has 14 residues. CDR3 region: CASSLTGYDFGQYF. DNA for the CDR3: TGCGCCAGCAGCTTGACGGGATACGATTTCGGGCAGTACTTC.

The chain employs TRBV9 and TRBJ2-2, with TRBD1 matching 12 bases. CDR3 length equals 16 residues. Looked up from germline, CDR1 is SGDLS and CDR2 is YYNGEE. V lost 4 bases and J lost 6; bases outside the gene matches: 7. The CDR3 DNA follows: TGTGCCAGCAGCTCTTCGGGACAGGGGGCCGCCGGGGAGCTGTTTTTT. This sequence encodes CASSSSGQGAAGELFF.

This clone has just one count. The same CDR3 arises from other DNA sequences in this sample as well. The CDR3 loop is CSVTGGDEKLFF. CDR3 sequence (DNA): TGCAGCGTGACAGGGGGGGATGAAAAACTGTTTTTT. The gene calls are TRBV29-1 and TRBJ1-4; 9 bases line up with TRBD1. Germline loops: CDR1 SQVTM, CDR2 ANQGSEA. The CDR3 is made up of 12 amino acids. Losses at the gene ends were 6 bases for V and 6 bases for J; bases not matched to a gene: 2.

This sequence joins TRBV6-5 and TRBJ2-3; no firm D call. V gave up 5 bases and J gave up 2 bases, with 11 bases separating them. The CDR3 length is 14 residues. The V gene's germline CDR1 is MNHEY and CDR2 SVGAGI. CDR3 bases: TGTGCCAGCAGTCGCGGACCCTACACAGATACGCAGTATTTT. Amino acids: CASSRGPYTDTQYF.

Written as DNA, the CDR3 is TGTGCCAGCAGTCCCTGGGCGGTTGGGGTCGAAAACACCATATATTTT. It codes for CASSPWAVGVENTIYF. The V call is TRBV28, the J call TRBJ1-3, with D uncertain. Germline loops: CDR1 MDHEN, CDR2 SYDVKM. V lost 5 bases to trimming and J lost 6 bases, with 20 bases between them. This CDR3 comprises 16 residues.